Listed here is a single T cell receptor (beta chain). The antigen is undetermined. V lost 5 bases, J lost 4 bases, and 14 bases lay in between. This CDR3 comprises 14 residues. Looked up from germline, CDR1 is SEHNR and CDR2 is FQNEAQ (reference sequence). This entry belongs to a study of T cell responses to AZD1222 COVID-19 vaccine. Study-wide findings and caveats: Spike as a whole was targeted by vaccine-associated CD4 TCRs, dominant at 160-218 and 743-854.

Clones were read by immunoSEQ multiplex PCR, and TCRdb kept only the in-frame ones, dropping some. The sample shows some 130,000 clones, approximately 92% of them seen only once. Combined were second doses at about 4 or about 12 weeks. The clonotype comes from an adult who received the AZD1222 COVID-19 vaccine. The chain has TRBV7-9 and TRBJ1-1, with TRBD1 as a possible D gene (5 bases). The sequencing used peripheral blood, collected 28 days after the second AZD1222 dose. DNA for the CDR3: TGTGCCAGCAGCCGAATTACGACAGTCACTGAAGCTTTCTTT. Its translation is CASSRITTVTEAFF.